Described below is a single T cell receptor beta chain sequence and its context. The antigen remains undetermined. With MiXCR, TCRdb called clones anew from the PCR reads. The repertoire includes fewer than 25,000 clones, less than 20% of them detected once, and more than 2.5% sits in the top ten. The data were taken from a study of metastatic and nonmetastatic thyroid tumors. Germline V gene lookup returns CDR1 SEHNR and CDR2 FQNEAQ (reference sequence). V trimming: 6 bases; J trimming: 8 bases; junction bases outside the gene matches: 6. This CDR3 contains 12 residues. Patients were all untreated before their thyroid surgery. Study-level results: TCR beta diversity was reportedly significantly higher in malignant thyroid tumors than benign nodules, in blood and tumor.

The source is a male donor with papillary thyroid cancer or a benign thyroid nodule (not recorded which). Some clones in this sample may be carry-over from other donors' samples. The sequenced sample was adjacent normal tissue. The chain carries TRBV7-9 and TRBJ2-7; 8 positions match TRBD2. The CDR3 loop is CASRTAGGQQYF. CDR3 sequence (DNA): TGTGCCAGCAGAACTGCGGGGGGCCAGCAGTACTTC.